The T cell receptor (beta chain) under discussion was sequenced for a study of cytomegalovirus exposure and HLA in healthy donors. Whole-study findings and limits: Accounts indicate the classifier identified cytomegalovirus status with strong specificity and sensitivity. In a later analysis, TCR association rates varied by HLA locus: DRB1 most, HLA-C fewest.

Germline V gene lookup returns CDR1 SGHVS and CDR2 FNYEAQ. The V segment lost 4 bases and the J segment 1 base; nucleotides outside the gene matches: 7. CDR3 length equals 19 residues. About this clone itself: Its antigen is unidentified.

PCR used 60 Vbeta primers and 13 Jbeta primers. The method was immunoSEQ multiplex PCR; TCRdb's version includes in-frame clones alone and lacks a portion of them. The repertoire holds around 150,000 clones, with approximately 90% as singletons. The sequence was collected from a woman in her 30s in good health and CMV-seronegative. The chain combines TRBV7-6 with TRBJ2-6, with TRBD2 matching 13 bases. Specimen: PBMCs. For the CDR3, the DNA is TGTGCCAGCAGCTCCCCGACTAGCGGGAGGAGTTCTGGGGCCAACGTCCTGACTTTC. Translated, it gives CASSSPTSGRSSGANVLTF.